What follows is one T cell receptor (beta chain) and its context. As a fraction of the sample, this clonotype is medium-sized (0.01 to 0.1%). Its antigen target is currently unknown. Per-nucleotide qualities are absent, and no much larger clonotype sits a single base away. Reads for this sample came from an Illumina HiSeq 2500. TCRdb trimmed the raw reads at Q25, called clones with MiXCR and kept productive beta chains. Rows are unified per CDR3 protein, each entry keeping the most common DNA and genes. Present in this sample are around 180 distinct CDR3 sequences, roughly 25% of which were seen just once. Roughly 92% of the sample lies in the top ten. Looking up the germline V gene yields CDR1 KGHSH and CDR2 LQKENI. Deletion took 0 bases off V and 7 bases off J, with a span of 16 bases between the germline ends. Spanning cysteine to phenylalanine, the CDR3 consists of 15 amino acids. The sequence is cut down to CDR3 DNA, 45 bases in frame from base 1.

The entry originates in a study (dated by TCRdb to the late 2010s). In the study overall: The study used sequence and structural analyses to characterize human CD8+ TCR repertoires recognizing immunodominant viral antigens.

Results and caveats for the whole study, not just this receptor: According to the report, the CD8+ TCR repertoires were highly diverse, and those specific to different immunodominant viral antigens were distinct from each other.

The clonotype was recovered from a male donor. Rearrangement joined TRBV18 to TRBJ2-7, with the D call tentatively TRBD1 or TRBD2, each fitting 5 bases. Material for sequencing was CD8+ T cells (not recorded whether cultured). The sequenced DNA is TGTGCCAGCTCACCACCTTCCGCAGGGCCGGGGGAGCAGTACTTC. The resulting protein is CASSPPSAGPGEQYF. The full variable domain, with segments outside the CDR3 supplied by the reference TRBV18 and TRBJ2-7 proteins, appears as NAGVMQNPRHLVRRRGQEARLRCSPMKGHSHVYWYRQLPEEGLKFMVYLQKENIIDESGMPKERFSAEFPKEGPSILRIQQVVRGDSAAYFCASSPPSAGPGEQYFGPGTRLTVT.